The rows below give T cell receptor beta chains drawn from one sample of a study of blood T cell repertoires in COVID-19. Assay used: immunoSEQ multiplex PCR; TCRdb lists only in-frame clones, some missing. Of around 61,000 clones listed, about three quarters are singletons. Material for sequencing was peripheral blood. The source is an elderly man with acute or convalescent COVID-19. The CDR3 runs from the conserved cysteine through the conserved F or W. The D gene is left open where the match is weak. Size is omitted from some rows. Given values are once, few, many or a class for expanded clones.

D: TRBD1; J: TRBJ1-4; V: TRBV19; size: .; DNA: TGTGCCAGTAGTCTGGACAGGGGCCCAGCTAATGAAAAACTGTTTTTT; CDR3: CASSLDRGPANEKLFF
D: .; J: TRBJ1-1; V: TRBV6-5; size: .; DNA: TGTGCCAGCAGTTACTCCTCCGGCGAGGTACGTGCTGAAGCTTTCTTT; CDR3: CASSYSSGEVRAEAFF
D: TRBD2; J: TRBJ2-2; V: TRBV4-2; size: .; DNA: TGTGCCAGCAGCCCCAAGCGGGGGGGGAACACCGGGGAGCTGTTTTTT; CDR3: CASSPKRGGNTGELFF
D: .; J: TRBJ2-2; V: TRBV6-5; size: .; DNA: TGTGCCAGCAGTTTGGACTGGAACACCGGGGAGCTGTTTTTT; CDR3: CASSLDWNTGELFF
D: TRBD1; J: TRBJ2-7; V: TRBV15; size: .; DNA: TGTGCCACTTCCCCTGGGACAGCCCTCTCCTACGAGCAGTACTTC; CDR3: CATSPGTALSYEQYF
D: .; J: TRBJ1-1; V: TRBV5-4; size: .; DNA: TGTGCCAGCAGCGGAAACAGGATATTATCTGAAGCTTTCTTT; CDR3: CASSGNRILSEAFF
D: TRBD1; J: TRBJ1-1; V: TRBV3-1/TRBV3-2; size: .; DNA: TGTGCCAGCAGCCGAACGGGACAGGGATTTAAAGCTTTCTTT; CDR3: CASSRTGQGFKAFF
D: TRBD2; J: TRBJ2-5; V: TRBV24-1; size: .; DNA: TGTGCCACCAGTGTTAGCGGGGAAGAGACCCAGTACTTC; CDR3: CATSVSGEETQYF
D: .; J: TRBJ1-1; V: TRBV11-2; size: .; DNA: TGTGCCAGCAGCCTCGCGGGGCGCCACACTGAAGCTTTCTTT; CDR3: CASSLAGRHTEAFF
D: .; J: TRBJ2-5; V: TRBV7-8; size: .; DNA: TGTGCCAGCAGCCGGGACTACCAAGAGACCCAGTACTTC; CDR3: CASSRDYQETQYF
D: TRBD1; J: TRBJ2-7; V: TRBV4-3; size: .; DNA: TGCGCCAGCAGCCCGCGCCAGGGGGCAAGATACGAGCAGTACTTC; CDR3: CASSPRQGARYEQYF
D: .; J: TRBJ2-7; V: TRBV5-1; size: .; DNA: TGCGCCAGCAGCGGGACACCATCCTACGAGCAGTACTTC; CDR3: CASSGTPSYEQYF
D: TRBD2; J: TRBJ2-2; V: TRBV7-3; size: few; DNA: TGTGCCAGCAGCCGGGGACTAGCGGGAGGAGGACTAGGTGGCACCGGGGAGCTGTTTTTT; CDR3: CASSRGLAGGGLGGTGELFF
D: .; J: TRBJ2-7; V: TRBV5-4; size: .; DNA: TGTGCCAGCAGCTTGGCCAGAAGCTACGAGCAGTACTTC; CDR3: CASSLARSYEQYF
D: TRBD1; J: TRBJ1-5; V: TRBV28; size: few; DNA: TGTGCCAGCAGTTTTGCGGACAGGATCAATCAGCCCCAGCATTTT; CDR3: CASSFADRINQPQHF
D: .; J: TRBJ2-7; V: TRBV15; size: .; DNA: TGTGCCACCAGCAATCCGACAGTCTCCTACGAGCAGTACTTC; CDR3: CATSNPTVSYEQYF
D: TRBD1; J: TRBJ1-1; V: TRBV19; size: .; DNA: TGTGCCAGTAGTTCTCTTGGGACAGGAGTGAACACTGAAGCTTTCTTT; CDR3: CASSSLGTGVNTEAFF
D: TRBD2; J: TRBJ2-2; V: TRBV3-1/TRBV3-2; size: .; DNA: TGTGCCAGCATGGAGCGGGGGGGCCAGGGCACCGGGGAGCTGTTTTTT; CDR3: CASMERGGQGTGELFF
D: .; J: TRBJ1-2; V: TRBV7-8; size: .; DNA: TGTGCCAGCAGCTTAGTGCGGGGCGGAGGCTACACCTTC; CDR3: CASSLVRGGGYTF
D: .; J: TRBJ2-1; V: TRBV3-1/TRBV3-2; size: .; DNA: TGTGCCAGCAGCCAAGTTGGGACTTCATTCTTC; CDR3: CASSQVGTSFF
D: .; J: TRBJ1-2; V: TRBV30; size: .; DNA: TGTGCCTGGAAATCGGGGGGGCACCCTGGCTACACCTTC; CDR3: CAWKSGGHPGYTF
D: .; J: TRBJ2-1; V: TRBV2; size: .; DNA: TGTGCCAGCGTAGCGGCGGGCCGCCACAATGAGCAGTTCTTC; CDR3: CASVAAGRHNEQFF
D: .; J: TRBJ2-2; V: TRBV11-3; size: once; DNA: TGTGCCAGCAGCTTTGGGCCGAACACCGGGGAGCTGTTTTTT; CDR3: CASSFGPNTGELFF
D: .; J: TRBJ1-5; V: TRBV7-4; size: .; DNA: TGTGCCAGCAGCTTAGTTGTGGGGGCACGAGAGCCCCAGCATTTT; CDR3: CASSLVVGAREPQHF
D: TRBD2; J: TRBJ2-7; V: TRBV14; size: few; DNA: TGTGCCAGCAGCGCTCCTAGCGGGGGCCTAGCCCGGTGGTACTTC; CDR3: CASSAPSGGLARWYF
D: TRBD1; J: TRBJ2-2; V: TRBV5-5; size: .; DNA: TGTGCCAGCAGCTGGACAGGGATGAACACCGGGGAGCTGTTTTTT; CDR3: CASSWTGMNTGELFF
D: .; J: TRBJ2-2; V: TRBV3-1/TRBV3-2; size: .; DNA: TGTGCCAGCAGCCTCGGAGGGGGCACGGGCGGGGAGCTGTTTTTT; CDR3: CASSLGGGTGGELFF
D: TRBD1; J: TRBJ1-1; V: TRBV6-1; size: .; DNA: TGTGCCAGCAGTGCCTCAGGACAGGGGAGCCCTGGGAACACTGAAGCTTTCTTT; CDR3: CASSASGQGSPGNTEAFF
D: .; J: TRBJ1-1; V: TRBV28; size: .; DNA: TGTGCCAGCAGAATGCAGGAAACTGAAGCTTTCTTT; CDR3: CASRMQETEAFF